Here is one T cell receptor (beta chain) with its context. The antigen it recognizes is unknown. This entry belongs to a study of cytomegalovirus exposure and HLA in healthy donors (dated by TCRdb to about 2017). In terms of the full investigation: In an earlier analysis of approximately 500 of the donors, 250 to 350 Gb of sequence data and 90 million to 120 million unique TCR beta sequences from 150 million to 200 million T cells were reported. Five DR-DQ haplotypes were treated as single units for association and clustering because of strong linkage in the cohort. The number of typed donors differed by locus: about 629-630 for A, B, C, DRB1 and DQB1; approximately 520 for DQA1; some 590 for DPA1; and about 470 for DPB1. To predict cytomegalovirus infection status, the study brought together high-throughput TCR immunosequencing, statistical association of individual TCRs with disease status, and machine learning. A later genetic analysis used genome-wide SNP genotypes for about 65% of the roughly 670 donors, treating that subset as a discovery cohort. Using immunosequencing, the study profiled T cell repertoires from 500 to 800 subjects and related those repertoires to cytomegalovirus serostatus. To study patterns of TCR occurrence, a later analysis re-analyzed previously published TCR beta repertoires from just over 650 donors and added high-resolution HLA genotyping. Besides the first cohort of 666 subjects, a separate validation cohort made up of about 120 different subjects was used. Every discovery cohort repertoire had been produced on one sequencing platform. The study was designed to test whether signatures of past pathogen exposure could be identified by cataloging public T cell receptors. HLA typing included class I and class II loci at four-digit resolution. In an earlier analysis of 587 of the donors, high-throughput TCR beta sequencing was used to judge whether each TCR beta V gene segment behaved as functional or pseudogenic. Roughly 300 gigabases of sequencing data and around 87 million unique TCR sequences were included in an early release covering over 600 HLA-typed donors. In the later analysis, no new phenotypic data were used to find candidate immune exposures; instead, reliance was placed on TCR beta sequences and their occurrence across donors. Across around 400 genotyped donors of the cohort, an average of roughly 230,000 unique TCR beta nucleotide sequences per donor were sequenced, and 15% to 20% of those sequences were non-productive. Of the approximately 370 genotyped donors, approximately 81% were placed in the genetic ancestry cluster associated with self-reported Caucasian donors. Donor age, sex, ethnicity and CMV serostatus were compiled alongside the repertoire data.

General study outcomes and caveats: A cluster of highly shared sequence variants was judged likely to be a technical artifact of the sequencing pipeline. A further reported finding was that TCR beta sequences accurately predicted the HLA-A and HLA-B alleles for most subjects in the first cohort. The authors suggested that the approach could potentially be generalized to other disease states and immunological phenotypes. At a false discovery rate of 0.05, a later analysis linked under 20,000 TCR beta sequences to specific HLA alleles. Most TCR sequences were observed very rarely across donors, whereas some public TCRs were present in many individuals. A later genetic analysis associated a missense DCLRE1C variant with V-gene and J-gene trimming of TCR beta chains, and an independent cohort replicated the association. Broadly in line with IMGT annotations, most TCR beta V segments showed up in productive rearrangements about 87% or about 30% of the time in an earlier analysis of under 700 of the donors. Roughly uniform sequencing depth across donors was assumed in presence/absence analyses, although this assumption may not hold. A later analysis found that HLA-associated TCR beta chains were more clonally expanded and had lower generation probabilities than equally common non-associated chains. Some IMGT-functional V segments, including TRBV6-2 and TRBV6-3, could not be distinguished by the 87-base-pair reads and were therefore excluded. For the cohort, immune exposure information was limited to CMV serostatus. Because HLA typing was missing for some donors at each locus, association tests included only the typed subset. Only TCR beta chains were sequenced in this cohort, and the absence of alpha or paired-chain data limited detectable features. Assigning TCR associations to individual alleles was difficult when HLA alleles, especially DR and DQ, strongly co-occurred. The study listed 150 to 200 TCR beta chains as associated with cytomegalovirus. In a later analysis, TCR association rates were found to vary across HLA loci, with the most associated TCRs seen for DRB1 alleles and the fewest for HLA-C alleles. A few of the identified cytomegalovirus-associated TCR beta chains were confirmed in vitro to be specific for cytomegalovirus antigens. Compared with the 666-donor mean, donors in an Asian-associated ancestry cluster had fewer N-insertions in productive TCRs, according to a later genetic analysis. A later analysis reported that several top co-occurrence clusters appeared linked to parvovirus B19, influenza, CMV and Epstein-Barr virus. The earlier analysis of approximately 560 of the donors excluded about 16 rarely observed V segments, including chromosome 9 orphons, because counts were too low. According to a later analysis, most CMV-associated TCR beta chains appeared to be HLA-restricted, and the HLA associations seemed to be driven largely by CMV exposure. The classifier was reported to diagnose cytomegalovirus status with high specificity and sensitivity in both the original cohort and the validation cohort. Linkage disequilibrium might explain the correlated functional status among segregating V segments, but an unknown experimental factor could not be excluded.

V drops 6 bases and J drops 0 bases, leaving 8 bases in between. Its CDR3 holds 13 amino acids, cysteine through phenylalanine. The kept DNA is CDR3 alone, 39 bases in frame from the first base. The germline V gene provides CDR1 SGHDN and CDR2 FVKESK. The protocol used for the library was the immunoSEQ multiplex PCR assay. For the multiplex PCR, a mixture combining 60 forward primers for TCR Vbeta segments and 13 reverse primers for TCR Jbeta segments was used. A multiplex PCR assay on genomic DNA amplified the CDR3 region of rearranged TCR beta genes. The Illumina HiSeq System was used to sequence the amplified TCR beta libraries as 87-base-pair reads. The paper's data handling went like this. Across the 700 or so repertoires, a later analysis counted tens of millions of unique TCR beta chains, 9.5 million to 13 million of which were shared by at least two donors. Raw reads were error-corrected and collapsed into unique sequences by a nearest-neighbor algorithm in which closely related sequences were merged to remove PCR and sequencing errors. Alignment of CDR3 sequences to IMGT reference sequences was used to assign V, D and J gene segments. For a sequence to be retained, a match of at least six nucleotides was required to both a V gene segment and a J gene segment. Rearrangements were classified as productive when the CDR3 lacked stop codons and remained in frame with V and J, and all other rearrangements were classified as non-productive. CDR3 was defined according to IMGT convention as the region running from the second conserved V-encoded cysteine to the conserved J-encoded phenylalanine. Sequences without an unambiguous match to a single V gene segment were excluded from the earlier analysis of about 630 of the donors. In an earlier analysis of approximately 550 of the donors, V segments were called functional above 56.7% productive rearrangements and were called segregating when the between-donor standard deviation exceeded 5%. A statistical classification framework was built for diagnosing cytomegalovirus status from the catalog of TCR beta chain sequences. V and J gene assignment, in a later analysis, came from comparing TCR nucleotide sequences with IMGT/GENE-DB human TR gene sequences. In a later analysis, CDR3 sequences and most-parsimonious VDJ recombination scenarios were assigned using the TCRdist pipeline. In a later analysis, each TCR beta chain was defined by its CDR3 amino acid sequence together with its V-gene family, and reads lacking a unique V-gene family were excluded. As a way to deal with suspected cross-contamination and a sequencing artifact, a later analysis dropped 450 to 600 nucleotide sequences that were highly shared and had low generation probability. A later analysis calculated a clonal expansion index for each public chain from normalized within-repertoire ranks of inferred template counts. Generation probabilities in a later analysis came from a VDJ recombination model fitted to out-of-frame rearrangements, and those results were checked against IGoR. In a later analysis, TCR-TCR, TCR-HLA and TCR-CMV co-occurrence was scored with hypergeometric tests, and a repertoire-size bias correction was applied to TCR pairs. To estimate false discovery rates, a later analysis permuted the HLA or CMV assignments 20 times. In a later analysis, co-occurring TCRs were grouped with DBSCAN, and TCRdist sequence similarity was added when clustering was performed within HLA-allele-positive subsets. Repertoires with fewer than 30,000 or more than 120,000 public chains were left out of co-occurrence clustering, as were five repertoires with anomalous nucleotide sharing. As stored in TCRdb, this immuneACCESS dataset retains in-frame rearrangements with V and J assigned. A fraction of the clones does not appear; measured against another copy, unresolved V genes explain less than half of the discrepancy, and the remainder lacks a known reason. V, J and clone size were drawn from that table, and D and trimming were deduced from the DNA. The sample's table lists a count of 150,000 to 200,000 clones. The ten largest clones capture about 0.79% of the sample.

The cohort consisted of more than 650 healthy bone marrow donors. At the time of sampling, all cohort members were nominally healthy, though unrecorded immune exposures were likely present. The donor was CMV seropositive and was included in the group of approximately 310 seropositive cohort members. A peripheral blood sample was collected from each donor, and TCR beta sequencing was performed on peripheral blood mononuclear cells. Genomic DNA extraction from the blood cell samples was performed with the Qiagen DNeasy Blood Extraction Kit. The sequence derives from a woman aged 18 to 35 in good health and CMV-seropositive. Sample: PBMCs. The receptor chain draws on TRBV14 and TRBJ1-2; the D gene is not confidently resolved. The CDR3 loop reads CASRRTANYGYTF. DNA sequence: TGTGCCAGCAGACGAACAGCTAACTATGGCTACACCTTC. The entire variable domain, with the stretches around the CDR3 drawn from the reference TRBV14 and TRBJ1-2 proteins, is EAGVTQFPSHSVIEKGQTVTLRCDPISGHDNLYWYRRVMGKEIKFLLHFVKESKQDESGMPNNRFLAERTGGTYSTLKVQPAELEDSGVYFCASRRTANYGYTFGSGTRLTVV.